This T cell receptor (beta chain) was documented in a study of shared clonotypes between healthy human individuals. General study findings and limits: Although depth was large, rarefaction showed that sequencing of the sorted subsets was incomplete. Naive subsets usually exceeded memory subsets in estimated richness.

The naive CD8 fraction comprised CD45RO-negative cells positively selected for CCR7 and excluded terminally differentiated effector memory CD45RA+ cells. Points on this clone: What it recognizes is unknown.

For each subset, genomic DNA was distributed in equal portions over several immunoSEQ plates. The table came from immunoSEQ multiplex PCR; TCRdb's copy has only in-frame clones and leaves some out. The data contain about 2 million clones, approximately 95% of them singletons. The origin of this receptor is a man between 18 and 29 years old in good health. The sample consisted of naive CD8+ T cells sorted from blood.

Here the CDR3 reads CASSFDRFSSEQYF. For the CDR3, the DNA is TGCGCCAGCAGCTTTGACAGGTTCTCTTCCGAGCAGTACTTC. V and J are TRBV5-1 and TRBJ2-7; possible D gene TRBD1, 6 bases. Germline loops: CDR1 SGHRS, CDR2 YFSETQ. Trimming pared 2 bases from V and 6 bases from J, leaving 15 bases between. The CDR3 covers 14 residues.